This T cell receptor (beta chain) is from a study of blood T cell repertoires in COVID-19. At the level of the study: Acute and convalescent COVID-19 samples came from the United States, Italy and Spain. Sample material is recorded as cDNA or gDNA derived from T cells, B-cell-depleted T cells, or PBMCs.

The germline gives CDR1 SEHNR, CDR2 FQNEAQ (reference sequence). This CDR3 is built from 13 residues. V was pared by 5 bases and J by 5 bases, with 2 bases of the junction left unmatched. In the authors' methods: By means of reference gene primer amplification, nucleated cell counts were estimated. Produced via immunoSEQ multiplex PCR; TCRdb's table is partial and in-frame only. The V and J calls and clone size were taken over from that table, and D and trimming were inferred from the DNA. Altogether 210,000 or so clones are present, roughly 87% being singletons, with the ten largest covering approximately 12%.

The chain is built from TRBV7-9 and TRBJ1-5, with 8 bases matching TRBD1. The clonotype was recovered from a woman under 30 who had recovered from COVID-19. Sequencing was done on a sample of peripheral blood. As DNA, the CDR3 is TGTGCCAGCAGCCGGACAGGGTATCAGCCCCAGCATTTT. Protein sequence: CASSRTGYQPQHF.